This T cell receptor (beta chain) was documented in a study of regulatory T cells in long-lasting Graves disease. Study in general: Antithyroid drug use was under 3 months in newly diagnosed Graves' patients.

The study's findings and limits: Accuracy may have been reduced by the small sample size.

This clonotype was detected a few times. Its antigen is not known. Documented time point: newly diagnosed GD, antithyroid drugs for less than 3 months. From PBMCs, RNA was extracted and then used to make the TCR library. Building of the TCR beta libraries involved iRepertoire HTBI primers and Arm-PCR of CDR3 regions. A single record per CDR3 protein comes from TCRdb applying MiXCR to the multiplex PCR reads. The data contain approximately 540,000 distinct CDR3 sequences, around 12% of them singletons. This sample was also put to use in a study of T cells in Graves' hyperthyroidism and ophthalmopathy.

The receptor's source is a young woman with Graves disease. The sequences come from peripheral blood mononuclear cells (PBMCs), collected at new diagnosis, from a patient treated with antithyroid drugs.

In nucleotides, the CDR3 is TGTGCCAGCAGCCAAGGACTGGCTGGTGAAGCTTTCTTT. Translating gives CASSQGLAGEAFF. The genes are TRBV3-1 and TRBJ1-1; D is unclear. Germline V gene data show CDR1 as LGHDT and CDR2 as YNNKEL (reference sequence). Trimming pared 1 base from V and 7 bases from J, leaving 10 bases between. The CDR3 is 13 residues long.